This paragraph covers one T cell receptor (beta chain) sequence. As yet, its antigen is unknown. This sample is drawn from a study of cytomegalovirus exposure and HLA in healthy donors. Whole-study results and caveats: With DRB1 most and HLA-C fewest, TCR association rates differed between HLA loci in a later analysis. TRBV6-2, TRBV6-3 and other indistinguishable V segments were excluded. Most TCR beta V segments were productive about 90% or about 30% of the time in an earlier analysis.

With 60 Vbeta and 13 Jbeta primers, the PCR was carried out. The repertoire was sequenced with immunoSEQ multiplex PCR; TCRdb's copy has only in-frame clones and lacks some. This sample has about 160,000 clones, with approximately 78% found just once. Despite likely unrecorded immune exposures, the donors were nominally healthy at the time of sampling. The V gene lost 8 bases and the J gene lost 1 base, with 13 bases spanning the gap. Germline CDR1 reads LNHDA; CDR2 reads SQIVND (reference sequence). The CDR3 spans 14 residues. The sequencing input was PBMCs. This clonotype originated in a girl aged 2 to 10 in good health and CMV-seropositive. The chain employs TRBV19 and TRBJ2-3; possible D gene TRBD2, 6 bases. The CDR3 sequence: CASSGEGGTDTQYF. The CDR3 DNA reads TGTGCCAGTTCGGGGGAAGGTGGCACAGATACGCAGTATTTT.